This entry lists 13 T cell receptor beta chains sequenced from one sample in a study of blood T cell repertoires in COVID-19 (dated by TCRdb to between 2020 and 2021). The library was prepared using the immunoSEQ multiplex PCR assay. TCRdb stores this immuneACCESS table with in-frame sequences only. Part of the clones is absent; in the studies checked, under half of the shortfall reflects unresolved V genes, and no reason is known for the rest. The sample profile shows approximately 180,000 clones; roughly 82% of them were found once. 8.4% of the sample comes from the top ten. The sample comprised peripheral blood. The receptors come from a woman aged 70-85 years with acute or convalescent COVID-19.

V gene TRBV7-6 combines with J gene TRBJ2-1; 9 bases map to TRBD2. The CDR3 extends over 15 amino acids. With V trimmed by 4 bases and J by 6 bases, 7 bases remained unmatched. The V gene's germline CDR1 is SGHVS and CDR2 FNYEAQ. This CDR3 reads CASSSGLALSNEQFF. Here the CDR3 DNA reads TGTGCCAGCAGCTCGGGACTAGCTTTGTCCAATGAGCAGTTCTTC.

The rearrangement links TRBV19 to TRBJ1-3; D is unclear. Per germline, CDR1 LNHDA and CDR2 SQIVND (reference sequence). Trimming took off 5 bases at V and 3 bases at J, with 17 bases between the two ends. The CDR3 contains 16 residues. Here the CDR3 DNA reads TGTGCCAGTAGTGGAAGTGCCAGGCAGAATGGAAACACCATATATTTT. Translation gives CASSGSARQNGNTIYF. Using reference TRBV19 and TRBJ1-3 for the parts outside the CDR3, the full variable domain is DGGITQSPKYLFRKEGQNVTLSCEQNLNHDAMYWYRQDPGQGLRLIYYSQIVNDFQKGDIAEGYSVSREKKESFPLTVTSAQKNPTAFYLCASSGSARQNGNTIYFGEGSWLTVV.

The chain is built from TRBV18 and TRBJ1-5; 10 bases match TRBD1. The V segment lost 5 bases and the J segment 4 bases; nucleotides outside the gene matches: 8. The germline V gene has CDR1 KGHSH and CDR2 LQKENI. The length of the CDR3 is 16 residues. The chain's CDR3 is CASSATGGNTNQPQHF. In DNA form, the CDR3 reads TGTGCCAGCTCAGCGACAGGGGGCAACACGAATCAGCCCCAGCATTTT.

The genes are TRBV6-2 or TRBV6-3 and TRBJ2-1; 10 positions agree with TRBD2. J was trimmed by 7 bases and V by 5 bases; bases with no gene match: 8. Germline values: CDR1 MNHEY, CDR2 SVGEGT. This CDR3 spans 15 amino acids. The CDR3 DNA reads TGTGCCAGCAGTCCCCCTAGCGGGGGTAGGAATGAGCAGTTCTTC. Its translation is CASSPPSGGRNEQFF.

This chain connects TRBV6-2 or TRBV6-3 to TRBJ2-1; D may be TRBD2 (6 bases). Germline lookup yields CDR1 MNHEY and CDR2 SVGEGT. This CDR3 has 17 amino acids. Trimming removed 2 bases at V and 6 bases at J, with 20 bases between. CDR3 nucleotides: TGTGCCAGCAGTTACCCTCGCCTCCGGGAGCGCTTCAATGAGCAGTTCTTC. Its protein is CASSYPRLRERFNEQFF.

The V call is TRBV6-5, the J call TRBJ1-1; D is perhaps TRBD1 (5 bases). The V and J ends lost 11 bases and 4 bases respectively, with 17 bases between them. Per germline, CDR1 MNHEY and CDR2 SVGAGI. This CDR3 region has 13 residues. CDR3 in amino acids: CAAKDTGPTEAFF. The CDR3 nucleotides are TGTGCCGCAAAGGACACAGGTCCCACTGAAGCTTTCTTT.

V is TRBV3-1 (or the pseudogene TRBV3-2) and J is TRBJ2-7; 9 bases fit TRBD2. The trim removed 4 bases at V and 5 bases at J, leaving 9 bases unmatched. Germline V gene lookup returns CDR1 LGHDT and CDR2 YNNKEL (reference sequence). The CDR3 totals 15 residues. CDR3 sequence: CASSRHRGGVDEQYF. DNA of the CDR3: TGTGCCAGCAGCCGTCATCGCGGGGGGGTGGACGAGCAGTACTTC.

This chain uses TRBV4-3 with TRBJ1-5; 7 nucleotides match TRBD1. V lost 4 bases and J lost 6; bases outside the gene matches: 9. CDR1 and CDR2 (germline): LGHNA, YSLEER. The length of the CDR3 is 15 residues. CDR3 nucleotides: TGCGCCAGCAGCCTCAACAGGGGAATCGGTCAGCCCCAGCATTTT. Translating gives CASSLNRGIGQPQHF.

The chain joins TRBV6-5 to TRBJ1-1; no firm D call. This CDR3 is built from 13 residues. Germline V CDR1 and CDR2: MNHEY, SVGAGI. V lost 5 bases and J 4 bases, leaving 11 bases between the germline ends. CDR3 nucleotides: TGTGCCAGCAGTCACCCAGGAACCACTGAAGCTTTCTTT. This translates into CASSHPGTTEAFF.

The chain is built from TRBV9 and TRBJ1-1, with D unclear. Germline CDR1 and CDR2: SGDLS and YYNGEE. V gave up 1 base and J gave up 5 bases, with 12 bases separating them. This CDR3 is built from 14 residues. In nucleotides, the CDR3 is TGTGCCAGCAGCGTATATGTGGGAGGGACTGAAGCTTTCTTT. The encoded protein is CASSVYVGGTEAFF.

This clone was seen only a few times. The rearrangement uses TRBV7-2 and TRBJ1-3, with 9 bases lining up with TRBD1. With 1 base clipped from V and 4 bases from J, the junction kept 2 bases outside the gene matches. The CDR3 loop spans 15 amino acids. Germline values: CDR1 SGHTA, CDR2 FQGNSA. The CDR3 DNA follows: TGTGCCAGCAGCTTAGTGGGGACAGGGGGAAACACCATATATTTT. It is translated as CASSLVGTGGNTIYF.

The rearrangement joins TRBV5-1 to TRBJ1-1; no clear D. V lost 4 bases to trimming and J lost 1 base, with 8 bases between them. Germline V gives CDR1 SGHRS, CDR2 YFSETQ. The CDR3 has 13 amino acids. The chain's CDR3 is CASSPDWNTEAFF. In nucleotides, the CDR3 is TGCGCCAGCAGCCCGGACTGGAACACTGAAGCTTTCTTT.

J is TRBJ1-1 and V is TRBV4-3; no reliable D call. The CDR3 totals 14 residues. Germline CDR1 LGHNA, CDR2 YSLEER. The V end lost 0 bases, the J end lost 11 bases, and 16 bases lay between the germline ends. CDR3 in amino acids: CASSQEAGFTVAFF. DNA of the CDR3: TGCGCCAGCAGCCAAGAAGCCGGGTTTACGGTGGCTTTCTTT.